The clone carrying this T cell receptor (beta chain) was found many times. Its antigen is unknown. Genomic DNA acted as the template from which TCR beta VDJ combination and CDR3 sequence profiling were carried out. TCRdb passed the reads through MiXCR, listing each CDR3 protein once. Of over 100,000 distinct CDR3 sequences listed, 35% to 50% are singletons. This entry belongs to a study of CD8+CD57+ T cells in acquired aplastic anemia. About the study: DNA recovered from sorted CD4+ and CD8+ cells had a mean of approximately 3 ug.

Study-wide findings and caveats: Comparison of patients with controls identified around 30 shared CD8+ CDR3 sequences. Any difference that existed in CD8+ Simpson's diversity between patients and controls was not significant.

The germline V gene encodes CDR1 ENHRY and CDR2 SYGVKD. The CDR3 runs 13 residues. The V end lost 5 bases, the J end lost 6 bases, and 14 bases lay between the germline ends. Sequencing used sorted CD4+, CD8+, or CD8+CD57+ T cells (not recorded which) from PBMCs. The TCR was taken from a human donor in good health, serving as a control. This sequence joins TRBV10-3 and TRBJ2-7; possibly TRBD1 for D (6 bases). Here the CDR3 reads CAISPYREREQYF. The CDR3 nucleotides read TGTGCCATCAGTCCCTACAGGGAACGCGAGCAGTACTTC.